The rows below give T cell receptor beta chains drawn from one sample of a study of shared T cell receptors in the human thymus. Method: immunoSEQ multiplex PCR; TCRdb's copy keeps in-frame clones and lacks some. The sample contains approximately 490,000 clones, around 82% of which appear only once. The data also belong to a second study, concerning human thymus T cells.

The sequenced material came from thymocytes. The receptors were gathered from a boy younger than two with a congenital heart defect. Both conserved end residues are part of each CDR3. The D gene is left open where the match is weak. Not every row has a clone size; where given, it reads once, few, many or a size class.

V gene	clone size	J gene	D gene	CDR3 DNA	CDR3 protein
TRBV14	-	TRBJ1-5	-	TGTGCCAGCAGCCAAGGTAACAACCATAGCAATCAGCCCCAGCATTTT	CASSQGNNHSNQPQHF
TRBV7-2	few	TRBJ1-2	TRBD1	TGTGCCAGCAGCTTGTCCGGACAGGCCCTCCGCTATGGCTACACCTTC	CASSLSGQALRYGYTF
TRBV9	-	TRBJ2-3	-	TGTGCCAGCAACCCACAGGGCACAGATACGCAGTATTTT	CASNPQGTDTQYF
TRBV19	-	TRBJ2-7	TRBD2	TGTGCCAGTAGTATCCCGGGACTAGCGGGAGGCTACGAGCAGTACTTC	CASSIPGLAGGYEQYF
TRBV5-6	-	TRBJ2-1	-	TGTGCCAGCAGCTTGGGGGGCTTCGGCGAGCAGTTCTTC	CASSLGGFGEQFF
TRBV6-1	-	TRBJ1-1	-	TGTGCCAGCCTCCAGGGGAGAGCTTTCTTT	CASLQGRAFF
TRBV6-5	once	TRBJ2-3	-	TGTGCCAGCAGTTCACTTTATCCTCATAGCACAGATACGCAGTATTTT	CASSSLYPHSTDTQYF
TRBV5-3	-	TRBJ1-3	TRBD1	TGTGCCAGAAGCTCTCAGCTACAGGGGGGGGTCGACGGAAACACCATATATTTT	CARSSQLQGGVDGNTIYF
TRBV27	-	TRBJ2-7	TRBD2	TGTGCCAGCAGCCCCTGGGCTAGCGGGAGGGGATACGAGCAGTACTTC	CASSPWASGRGYEQYF
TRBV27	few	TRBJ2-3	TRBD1	TGTGCCACCGCGACAGGGGAAGGAGATACGCAGTATTTT	CATATGEGDTQYF
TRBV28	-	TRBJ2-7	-	TGTGCCAGCAGTTTATCCAGGGGCTCCTACGAGCAGTACTTC	CASSLSRGSYEQYF
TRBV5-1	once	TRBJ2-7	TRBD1	TGCGCCAGCAGCCAGGGGGCGACCAGTTCTACCTACGAGCAGTACTTC	CASSQGATSSTYEQYF
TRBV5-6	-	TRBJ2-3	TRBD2	TGTGCCAGCAGCTCCCCGGGACTAGCGGGAGGGCCCTCTGATACGCAGTATTTT	CASSSPGLAGGPSDTQYF
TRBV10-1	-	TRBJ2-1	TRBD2	TGCGCCAGCAGTGTAAGCGGGAGACTCGATGAGCAGTTCTTC	CASSVSGRLDEQFF
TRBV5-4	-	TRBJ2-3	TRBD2	TGTGCCAGCAGCCATCGACTAGCGGATCTCACAGATACGCAGTATTTT	CASSHRLADLTDTQYF
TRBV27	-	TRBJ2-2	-	TGTGCCAGCAGTCCGGACACCGGGGAGCTGTTTTTT	CASSPDTGELFF
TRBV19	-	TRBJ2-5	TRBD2	TGTGCCAGTAGTATGAGGACTAGCGGGAGGCGGGAGACCCAGTACTTC	CASSMRTSGRRETQYF
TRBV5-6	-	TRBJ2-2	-	TGTGCCAGCAGCACCGACAGAAACACCGGGGAGCTGTTTTTT	CASSTDRNTGELFF
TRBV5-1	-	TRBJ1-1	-	TGCGCCAGCAGCAACAGGGACGACACTGAAGCTTTCTTT	CASSNRDDTEAFF
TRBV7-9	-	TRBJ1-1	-	TGTGCCAGCAGCCAAAAACAGCCCCACAACACTGAAGCTTTCTTT	CASSQKQPHNTEAFF
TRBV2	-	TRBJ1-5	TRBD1	TGTGCCAGCAGGGGAGGACAGGGGAATCAGCCCCAGCATTTT	CASRGGQGNQPQHF
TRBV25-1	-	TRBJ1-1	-	TGTGCCAGCAGTGAATTTAACTTTTCGGGGACTGAAGCTTTCTTT	CASSEFNFSGTEAFF
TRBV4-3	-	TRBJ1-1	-	TGCGCCAGCAGCCAAGCGCGGCGTCTGAGGGTAGGCGGCGAGGCGCTGAACACTGAAGCTTTCTTT	CASSQARRLRVGGEALNTEAFF
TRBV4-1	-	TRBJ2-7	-	TGCGCCAGCAGCCAAGGGGCCGCGGGGCGTAGCAACGAGCAGTACTTC	CASSQGAAGRSNEQYF
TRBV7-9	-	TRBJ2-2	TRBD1	TGTGCCAGCAGCTTAGAAGGGGGCGGCACCGGGGAGCTGTTTTTT	CASSLEGGGTGELFF
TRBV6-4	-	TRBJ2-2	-	TGTGCCAGCAGTTCGGGGAGGTCGAACACCGGGGAGCTGTTTTTT	CASSSGRSNTGELFF
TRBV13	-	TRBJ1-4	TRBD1	TGTGCCAGCAGCCCACCGACAGGGCGGGGTGAAAAACTGTTTTTT	CASSPPTGRGEKLFF
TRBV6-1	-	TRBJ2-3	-	TGTGCCAGCAGCGGGTATCCCACAGATACGCAGTATTTT	CASSGYPTDTQYF
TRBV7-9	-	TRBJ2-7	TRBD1	TGTGCCAGCAGCTTACGGACCAGGGGGAACTGGTACGAGCAGTACTTC	CASSLRTRGNWYEQYF
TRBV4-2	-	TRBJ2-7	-	TGTGCCAGCAGCCAAGTTCGGCGGCTAGCGAGTATGGACGAGCAGTACTTC	CASSQVRRLASMDEQYF
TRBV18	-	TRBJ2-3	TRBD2	TGTGCCAGCTCACCAGACCTAGCGGACGCTAGCACAGATACGCAGTATTTT	CASSPDLADASTDTQYF
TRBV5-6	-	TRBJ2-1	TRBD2	TGTGCCAGCAGCACCCTAGCGGGTTCCTCCTACAATGAGCAGTTCTTC	CASSTLAGSSYNEQFF
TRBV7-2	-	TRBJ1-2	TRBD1	TGTGCCAGCAGCTTCCCGTCAGGACAGGCCTATGGCTACACCTTC	CASSFPSGQAYGYTF
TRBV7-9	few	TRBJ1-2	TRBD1	TGTGCCAGCAGCCGACAGGGAAGCTATGGCTACACCTTC	CASSRQGSYGYTF
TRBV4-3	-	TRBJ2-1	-	TGCGCCAGCAGCCCCCTACAGGGTTCCAATGAGCAGTTCTTC	CASSPLQGSNEQFF
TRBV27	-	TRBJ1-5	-	TGTGCCAGCAACGTGAGATTGGGGGGGCAGCCCCAGCATTTT	CASNVRLGGQPQHF
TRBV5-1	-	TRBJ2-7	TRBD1	TGCGCCAGCAGCCCCCGGGACAGCTCCTACGAGCAGTACTTC	CASSPRDSSYEQYF
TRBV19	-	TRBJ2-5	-	TGTGCCAGTAGTACCGGCTATTTAGCGGAAAACCAAGAGACCCAGTACTTC	CASSTGYLAENQETQYF
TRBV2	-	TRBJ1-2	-	TGTGCCAGCAGTGAAGCCGGGACAACGGCCTTCATGAGCTACACCTTC	CASSEAGTTAFMSYTF
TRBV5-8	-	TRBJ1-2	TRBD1	TGTGCCAGCAGCTTGGGGACAGGGGGGCACGAGGACCCCAGATTCTATGGCTACACCTTC	CASSLGTGGHEDPRFYGYTF
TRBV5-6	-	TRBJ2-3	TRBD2	TGTGCCAGCAGCTGCCCGGGACTAGCGACAGATACGCAGTATTTT	CASSCPGLATDTQYF
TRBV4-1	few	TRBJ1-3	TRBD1	TGCGCCAGCAGCCAAGGGACAGGGTCTGGAAACACCATATATTTT	CASSQGTGSGNTIYF
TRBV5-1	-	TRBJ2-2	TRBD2	TGCGCCAGCAGCTTGGCAGGCGGGAGAAGCACCGGGGAGCTGTTTTTT	CASSLAGGRSTGELFF
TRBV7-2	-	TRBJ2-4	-	TGTGCCAGCAGCCTGAGGGCCAAAAACATTCAGTACTTC	CASSLRAKNIQYF
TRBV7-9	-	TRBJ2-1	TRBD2	TGTGCCAGCAGCTTGATCGGACTAGCGTCCTTTTTGAATGAGCAGTTCTTC	CASSLIGLASFLNEQFF
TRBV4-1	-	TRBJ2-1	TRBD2	TGCGCCAGCAGCCAAGATAGGGGACTAGGGTACAATGAGCAGTTCTTC	CASSQDRGLGYNEQFF
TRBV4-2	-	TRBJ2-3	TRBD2	TGTGCCAGCAGCCCCTCTGAGCGGGAGAAGACAGATACGCAGTATTTT	CASSPSEREKTDTQYF
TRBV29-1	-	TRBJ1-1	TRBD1	TGCAGCGTTGCAAGGGGGCCCCCAGATGGAGCTTTCTTT	CSVARGPPDGAFF
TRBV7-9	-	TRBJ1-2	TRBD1	TGTGCCAGCAGCTTAAACCGGGACAGGGGAAACTATGGCTACACCTTC	CASSLNRDRGNYGYTF
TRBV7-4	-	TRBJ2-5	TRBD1	TGTGCCAGCAGCCCCACAGGACAGGAGGAGACCCAGTACTTC	CASSPTGQEETQYF